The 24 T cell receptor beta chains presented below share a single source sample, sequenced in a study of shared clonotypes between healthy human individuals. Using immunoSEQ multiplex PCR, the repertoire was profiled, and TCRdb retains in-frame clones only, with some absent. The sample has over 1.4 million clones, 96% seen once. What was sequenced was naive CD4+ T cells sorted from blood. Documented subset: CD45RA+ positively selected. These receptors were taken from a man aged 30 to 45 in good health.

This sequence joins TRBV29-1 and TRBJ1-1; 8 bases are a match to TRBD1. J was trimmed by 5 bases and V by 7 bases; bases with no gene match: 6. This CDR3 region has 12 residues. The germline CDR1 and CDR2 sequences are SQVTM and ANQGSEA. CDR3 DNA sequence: TGCAGCGGGTTGGACAGGGAGACTGAAGCTTTCTTT. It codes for CSGLDRETEAFF.

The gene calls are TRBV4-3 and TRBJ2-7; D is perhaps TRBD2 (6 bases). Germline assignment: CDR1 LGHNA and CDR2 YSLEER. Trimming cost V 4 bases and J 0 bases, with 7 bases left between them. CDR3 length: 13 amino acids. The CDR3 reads CASSREVSYEQYF. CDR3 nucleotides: TGCGCCAGCAGCCGGGAGGTCTCCTACGAGCAGTACTTC.

The CDR3: CASSPKRRSTDTQYF. For the CDR3, the DNA is TGTGCCAGCTCACCAAAGCGGAGAAGCACAGATACGCAGTATTTT. The gene calls are TRBV18 and TRBJ2-3; maybe TRBD2 (5 bases). With 2 bases removed from V and 0 bases from J, the gap between germline ends came to 9 bases. Germline V gene lookup returns CDR1 KGHSH and CDR2 LQKENI. The CDR3 has 15 amino acids.

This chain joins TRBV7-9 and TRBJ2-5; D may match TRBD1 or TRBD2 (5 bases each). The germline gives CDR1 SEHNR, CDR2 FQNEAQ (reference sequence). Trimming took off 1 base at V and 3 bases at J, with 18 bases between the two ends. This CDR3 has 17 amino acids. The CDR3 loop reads CASSLGRGPGKEETQYF. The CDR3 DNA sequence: TGTGCCAGCAGCTTAGGTAGGGGACCGGGGAAAGAAGAGACCCAGTACTTC.

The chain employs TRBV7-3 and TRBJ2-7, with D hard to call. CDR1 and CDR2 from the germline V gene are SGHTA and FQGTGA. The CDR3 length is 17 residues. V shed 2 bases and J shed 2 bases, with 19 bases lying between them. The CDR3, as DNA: TGTGCCAGCAGCTTATTTCTCGTCTCACTGGCTACCTACGAGCAGTACTTC. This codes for CASSLFLVSLATYEQYF. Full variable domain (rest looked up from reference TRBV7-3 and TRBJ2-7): GAGVSQTPSNKVTEKGKYVELRCDPISGHTALYWYRQSLGQGPEFLIYFQGTGAADDSGLPNDRFFAVRPEGSVSTLKIQRTERGDSAVYLCASSLFLVSLATYEQYFGPGTRLTVT.

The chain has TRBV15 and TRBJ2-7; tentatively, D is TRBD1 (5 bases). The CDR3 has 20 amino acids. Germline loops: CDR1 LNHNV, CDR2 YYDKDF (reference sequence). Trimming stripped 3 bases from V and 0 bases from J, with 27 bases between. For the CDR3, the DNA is TGTGCCACCAGCAGCGGCGTTTCCTGGACGTCCAGGGTCGGCTCCTACGAGCAGTACTTC. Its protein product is CATSSGVSWTSRVGSYEQYF.

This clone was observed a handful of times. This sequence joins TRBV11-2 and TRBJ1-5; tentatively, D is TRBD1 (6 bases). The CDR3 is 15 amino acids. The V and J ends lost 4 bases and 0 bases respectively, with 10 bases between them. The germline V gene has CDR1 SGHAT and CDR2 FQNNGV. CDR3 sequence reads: CASSSGQHSNQPQHF. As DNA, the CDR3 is TGTGCCAGCAGCTCTGGACAGCATAGCAATCAGCCCCAGCATTTT. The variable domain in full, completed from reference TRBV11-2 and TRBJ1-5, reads EAGVAQSPRYKIIEKRQSVAFWCNPISGHATLYWYQQILGQGPKLLIQFQNNGVVDDSQLPKDRFSAERLKGVDSTLKIQPAKLEDSAVYLCASSSGQHSNQPQHFGDGTRLSIL.

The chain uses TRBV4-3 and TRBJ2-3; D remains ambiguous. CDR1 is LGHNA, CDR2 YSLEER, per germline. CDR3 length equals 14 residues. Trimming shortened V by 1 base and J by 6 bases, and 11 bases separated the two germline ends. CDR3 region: CASSQVRLADTQYF. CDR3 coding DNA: TGCGCCAGCAGCCAAGTTCGGCTGGCTGATACGCAGTATTTT.

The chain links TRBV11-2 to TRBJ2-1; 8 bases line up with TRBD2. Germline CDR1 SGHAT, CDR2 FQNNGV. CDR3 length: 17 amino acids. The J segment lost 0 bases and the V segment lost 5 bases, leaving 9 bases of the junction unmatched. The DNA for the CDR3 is TGTGCCAGCAGCGCCCGACTAGCGATAAGCTCCTACAATGAGCAGTTCTTC. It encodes CASSARLAISSYNEQFF. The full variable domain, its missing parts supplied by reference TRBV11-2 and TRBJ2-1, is EAGVAQSPRYKIIEKRQSVAFWCNPISGHATLYWYQQILGQGPKLLIQFQNNGVVDDSQLPKDRFSAERLKGVDSTLKIQPAKLEDSAVYLCASSARLAISSYNEQFFGPGTRLTVL.

DNA of the CDR3: TGTGCCAGCAGCTTCAGGGTTGGCGGTTCTGGGGCCAACGTCCTGACTTTC. This sequence encodes CASSFRVGGSGANVLTF. The rearrangement links TRBV13 to TRBJ2-6, with a weak D call TRBD1 (5 bases). Between the trimmed V and J ends, which lost 3 bases and 1 base, there was a span of 13 bases. The V gene's germline CDR1 is PRHDT and CDR2 FYEKMQ (reference sequence). There are 17 residues in the CDR3.

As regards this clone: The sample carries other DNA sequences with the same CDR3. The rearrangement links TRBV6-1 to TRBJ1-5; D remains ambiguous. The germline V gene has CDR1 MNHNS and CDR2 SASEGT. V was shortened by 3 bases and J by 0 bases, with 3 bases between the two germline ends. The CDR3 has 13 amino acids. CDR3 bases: TGTGCCAGCAGTGACTCTAGCAATCAGCCCCAGCATTTT. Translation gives CASSDSSNQPQHF.

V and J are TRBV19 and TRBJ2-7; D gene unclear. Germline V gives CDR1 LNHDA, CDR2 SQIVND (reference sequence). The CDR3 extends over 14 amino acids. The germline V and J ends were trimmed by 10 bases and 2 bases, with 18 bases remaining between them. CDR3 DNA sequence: TGTGCCACCGCGAAAGAGGCTACCCCCTACGAGCAGTACTTC. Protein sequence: CATAKEATPYEQYF.

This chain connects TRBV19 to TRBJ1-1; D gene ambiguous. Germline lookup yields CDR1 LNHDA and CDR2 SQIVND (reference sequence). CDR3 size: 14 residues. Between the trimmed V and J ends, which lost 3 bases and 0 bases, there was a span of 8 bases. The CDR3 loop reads CASSIEGMNTEAFF. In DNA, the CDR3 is TGTGCCAGTAGTATTGAAGGGATGAACACTGAAGCTTTCTTT.

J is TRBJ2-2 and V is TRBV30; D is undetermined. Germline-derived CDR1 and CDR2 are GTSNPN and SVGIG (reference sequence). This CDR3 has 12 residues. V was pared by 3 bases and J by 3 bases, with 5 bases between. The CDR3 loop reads CAWRTYTGELFF. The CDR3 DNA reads TGTGCCTGGAGGACTTACACCGGGGAGCTGTTTTTT.

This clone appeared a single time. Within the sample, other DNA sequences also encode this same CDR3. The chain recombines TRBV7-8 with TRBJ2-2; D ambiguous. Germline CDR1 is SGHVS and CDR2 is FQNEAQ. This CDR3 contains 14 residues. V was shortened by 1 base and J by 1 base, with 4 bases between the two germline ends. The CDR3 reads CASSLGGNTGELFF. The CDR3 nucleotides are TGTGCCAGCAGCTTAGGGGGGAACACCGGGGAGCTGTTTTTT.

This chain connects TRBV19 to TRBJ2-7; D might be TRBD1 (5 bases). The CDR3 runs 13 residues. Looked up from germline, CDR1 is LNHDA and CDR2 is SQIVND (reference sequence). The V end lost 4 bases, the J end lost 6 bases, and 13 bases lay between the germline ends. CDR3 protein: CASSKQVQVEQYF. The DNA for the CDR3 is TGTGCCAGTAGTAAACAGGTCCAGGTCGAGCAGTACTTC.

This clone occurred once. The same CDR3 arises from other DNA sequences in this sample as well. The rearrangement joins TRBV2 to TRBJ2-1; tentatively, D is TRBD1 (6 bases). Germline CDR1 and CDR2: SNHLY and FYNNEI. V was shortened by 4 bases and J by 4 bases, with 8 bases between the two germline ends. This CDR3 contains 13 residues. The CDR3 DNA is TGTGCCAGCAGTGCGGACAGTTACAATGAGCAGTTCTTC. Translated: CASSADSYNEQFF.

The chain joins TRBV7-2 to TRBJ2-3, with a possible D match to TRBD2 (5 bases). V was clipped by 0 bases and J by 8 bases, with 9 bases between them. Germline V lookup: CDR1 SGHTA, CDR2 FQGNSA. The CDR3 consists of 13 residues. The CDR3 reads CASSLAPGVTQYF. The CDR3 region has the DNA TGTGCCAGCAGCTTAGCGCCCGGGGTTACGCAGTATTTT.

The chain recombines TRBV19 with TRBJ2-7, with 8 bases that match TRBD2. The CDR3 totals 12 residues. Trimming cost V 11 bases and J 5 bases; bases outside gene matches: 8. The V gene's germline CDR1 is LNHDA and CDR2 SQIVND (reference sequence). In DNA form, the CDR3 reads TGTGCCTCGGGAGGGACCGGCCACGAGCAGTACTTC. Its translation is CASGGTGHEQYF.

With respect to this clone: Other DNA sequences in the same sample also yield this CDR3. CDR3 amino acids: CASSFGQVLLEQYF. Here the CDR3 DNA reads TGTGCCAGCAGTTTCGGACAGGTCCTACTGGAGCAGTACTTC. V gene TRBV28 combines with J gene TRBJ2-7; 7 nucleotides align to TRBD1. The CDR3 consists of 14 residues. Looked up from germline, CDR1 is MDHEN and CDR2 is SYDVKM. V lost 3 bases to trimming and J lost 7 bases; unmatched junction nucleotides: 9.

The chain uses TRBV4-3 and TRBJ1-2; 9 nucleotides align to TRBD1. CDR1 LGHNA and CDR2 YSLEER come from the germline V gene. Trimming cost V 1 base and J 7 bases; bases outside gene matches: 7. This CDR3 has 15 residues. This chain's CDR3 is CASSQVNRGQGGYTF. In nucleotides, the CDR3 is TGCGCCAGCAGCCAAGTGAACAGGGGGCAAGGTGGCTACACCTTC.

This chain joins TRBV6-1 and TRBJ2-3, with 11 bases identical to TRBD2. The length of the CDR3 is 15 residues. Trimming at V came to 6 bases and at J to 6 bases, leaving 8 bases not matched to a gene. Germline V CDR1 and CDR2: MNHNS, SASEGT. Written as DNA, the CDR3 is TGTGCCAGCAGAAGAACTAGCGGGAGCCCCGATACGCAGTATTTT. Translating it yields CASRRTSGSPDTQYF.

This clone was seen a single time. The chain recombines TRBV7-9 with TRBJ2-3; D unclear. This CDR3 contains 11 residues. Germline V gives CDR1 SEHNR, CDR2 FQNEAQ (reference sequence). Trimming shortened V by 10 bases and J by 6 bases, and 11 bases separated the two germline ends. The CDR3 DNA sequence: TGTGCCACGGGCCTCTCGGATACGCAGTATTTT. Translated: CATGLSDTQYF.

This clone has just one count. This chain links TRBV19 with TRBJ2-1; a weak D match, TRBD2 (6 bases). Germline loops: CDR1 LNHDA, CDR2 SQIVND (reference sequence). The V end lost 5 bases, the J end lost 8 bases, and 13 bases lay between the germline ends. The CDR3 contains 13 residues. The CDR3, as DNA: TGTGCCAGTAGTGTCGGGGGTGTCTATGAGCAGTTCTTC. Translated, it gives CASSVGGVYEQFF.